The rows below give T cell receptor beta chains drawn from one sample of a study of shared clonotypes between healthy human individuals. The assay was immunoSEQ multiplex PCR, and TCRdb's table has in-frame clones only and misses some. The profile shows about 2.1 million clones, 80% to 95% of them singletons. Specimen: naive CD8+ T cells from PBMCs. The receptor source for this set is a man in his late teens or twenties in good health. Some clones in this sample may be carry-over from other donors' samples. The CDR3 runs from the conserved cysteine through the conserved F or W. The D gene is left open where the match is weak. Size tells how often a clone was seen (once, few, many) or the class of an expanded clone, and some rows leave it out.

abundance	d_gene	j_gene	v_gene	CDR3aa	CDR3nt
NA	NA	TRBJ2-2	TRBV4-1	CASSQGGLNTGELFF	TGCGCCAGCAGCCAAGGGGGGTTGAACACCGGGGAGCTGTTTTTT
once	TRBD2	TRBJ2-5	TRBV7-8	CASSLPGLAGDFGETQYF	TGTGCCAGCAGCCTCCCGGGACTAGCGGGAGATTTCGGTGAGACCCAGTACTTC
NA	NA	TRBJ1-4	TRBV29-1	CSVVTGAGKLFF	TGCAGCGTTGTTACCGGCGCCGGAAAACTGTTTTTT
NA	TRBD2	TRBJ2-6	TRBV28	CASRTYETSGRSTGANVLTF	TGTGCCAGCAGGACTTATGAGACTAGCGGGAGGTCAACTGGGGCCAACGTCCTGACTTTC
once	NA	TRBJ2-3	TRBV7-9	CASSPAESSTDTQYF	TGTGCCAGCAGCCCCGCCGAGTCTAGCACAGATACGCAGTATTTT
once	TRBD1	TRBJ1-2	TRBV19	CASSTFMDRESYGYTF	TGTGCCAGTAGTACCTTCATGGACAGGGAAAGCTATGGCTACACCTTC
NA	TRBD1	TRBJ2-3	TRBV19	CASGQDSTDTQYF	TGTGCCAGCGGACAGGACAGCACAGATACGCAGTATTTT
NA	TRBD1	TRBJ2-3	TRBV7-8	CASSLAGTGGGTDTQYF	TGTGCCAGCAGCTTAGCGGGGACAGGGGGTGGAACAGATACGCAGTATTTT
NA	NA	TRBJ1-2	TRBV29-1	CSVRDPGGYGYTF	TGCAGCGTGCGGGACCCTGGAGGCTATGGCTACACCTTC
NA	NA	TRBJ1-1	TRBV5-8	CASSSPYGAGLFTEAFF	TGTGCCAGCAGCTCCCCCTATGGCGCAGGGTTATTCACTGAAGCTTTCTTT
NA	NA	TRBJ2-4	TRBV18	CASSRTGFQNIQYF	TGTGCCAGCTCACGCACAGGGTTCCAAAACATTCAGTACTTC
NA	NA	TRBJ2-5	TRBV4-3	CASSQARRVEETQYF	TGCGCCAGCAGCCAAGCGCGGAGGGTGGAGGAGACCCAGTACTTC
NA	NA	TRBJ1-4	TRBV9	CASSGVGGHEKLFF	TGTGCCAGCAGCGGGGTAGGGGGGCATGAAAAACTGTTTTTT
few	TRBD1	TRBJ1-5	TRBV27	CASSPIQGAWQPQHF	TGTGCCAGCAGTCCTATCCAGGGGGCATGGCAGCCCCAGCATTTT
NA	TRBD1	TRBJ2-1	TRBV9	CASGTGGLNEQFF	TGTGCCAGCGGGACAGGGGGACTCAATGAGCAGTTCTTC
NA	NA	TRBJ2-1	TRBV4-3	CASSQKVSRNYNEQFF	TGCGCCAGCAGCCAGAAGGTATCGAGAAACTACAATGAGCAGTTCTTC
NA	NA	TRBJ1-2	TRBV11-2	CASSFLSGPVQNYGYTF	TGTGCCAGCAGCTTTCTCTCGGGCCCGGTTCAAAACTATGGCTACACCTTC
NA	NA	TRBJ1-5	TRBV28	CASSLHDGVNQPQHF	TGTGCCAGCAGTTTGCACGATGGGGTCAATCAGCCCCAGCATTTT
NA	NA	TRBJ1-1	TRBV9	CASNPTGSSNTEAFF	TGTGCCAGCAACCCCACCGGGTCCTCGAACACTGAAGCTTTCTTT
NA	TRBD1	TRBJ1-1	TRBV7-9	CASSLAGTAEAFF	TGTGCCAGCAGCTTAGCCGGGACAGCGGAAGCTTTCTTT
NA	TRBD1	TRBJ2-7	TRBV9	CASSRQGAYEQYF	TGTGCCAGCAGCCGACAGGGGGCCTACGAGCAGTACTTC
few	NA	TRBJ1-5	TRBV6-5	CASSSGQGSQPQHF	TGTGCCAGCAGCTCAGGGCAGGGCAGCCAGCCCCAGCATTTT
NA	NA	TRBJ2-5	TRBV5-1	CASSLWFSRTEETQYF	TGCGCCAGCAGCTTATGGTTTTCCAGAACTGAAGAGACCCAGTACTTC
NA	NA	TRBJ2-7	TRBV27	CASTSKMSSYEQYF	TGTGCCAGCACATCCAAAATGAGCTCCTACGAGCAGTACTTC
NA	NA	TRBJ2-2	TRBV9	CASSLRMNTGELFF	TGTGCCAGCAGCCTACGGATGAACACCGGGGAGCTGTTTTTT
NA	TRBD1	TRBJ2-7	TRBV19	CASAQGDLTYEQYF	TGTGCCAGTGCCCAGGGGGACCTAACCTACGAGCAGTACTTC
NA	NA	TRBJ2-1	TRBV18	CASSPTGRNPNEQFF	TGTGCCAGCTCACCGACGGGCCGGAACCCCAATGAGCAGTTCTTC
once	NA	TRBJ2-7	TRBV28	CASTFNQGSYEQYF	TGTGCCAGCACCTTTAATCAGGGCTCCTACGAGCAGTACTTC
NA	NA	TRBJ1-2	TRBV28	CASSFLGNYGYTF	TGTGCCAGCAGTTTTTTGGGGAACTATGGCTACACCTTC
NA	NA	TRBJ2-5	TRBV29-1	CSVEPTEYQETQYF	TGCAGCGTTGAACCGACAGAGTACCAAGAGACCCAGTACTTC
NA	TRBD1	TRBJ1-2	TRBV27	CASSFAGGNYGYTF	TGTGCCAGCAGTTTCGCAGGGGGCAACTATGGCTACACCTTC
NA	NA	TRBJ1-2	TRBV6-5	CASSYSPGYGYTF	TGTGCCAGCAGTTACTCCCCGGGCTATGGCTACACCTTC
NA	NA	TRBJ2-5	TRBV27	CASSGGRGETQYF	TGTGCCAGCAGCGGGGGGCGAGGGGAGACCCAGTACTTC
NA	NA	TRBJ2-7	TRBV6-5	CASSYHASTGYEQYF	TGTGCCAGCAGTTATCACGCGTCAACGGGCTACGAGCAGTACTTC
NA	NA	TRBJ1-3	TRBV13	CASGGAGLAGNTIYF	TGTGCCAGCGGTGGTGCAGGGTTGGCGGGAAACACCATATATTTT
NA	TRBD1	TRBJ2-7	TRBV6-5	CASSYSGGVYEQYF	TGTGCCAGCAGTTACTCAGGGGGCGTCTACGAGCAGTACTTC
NA	NA	TRBJ2-2	TRBV19	CASSIEGVTNTGELFF	TGTGCCAGTAGTATCGAGGGAGTAACTAACACCGGGGAGCTGTTTTTT
NA	TRBD1	TRBJ2-7	TRBV9	CASSVGTGGSYEQYF	TGTGCCAGCAGCGTAGGGACAGGGGGTTCCTACGAGCAGTACTTC
NA	TRBD1	TRBJ2-2	TRBV2	CASSLIGTGGSGELFF	TGTGCCAGCAGTTTGATCGGGACAGGGGGCTCCGGGGAGCTGTTTTTT
NA	NA	TRBJ1-1	TRBV28	CASSLGDTEAFF	TGTGCCAGCAGTTTGGGTGACACTGAAGCTTTCTTT
NA	NA	TRBJ2-2	TRBV6-5	CASSYGAGSTGELFF	TGTGCCAGCAGTTACGGTGCAGGTTCCACCGGGGAGCTGTTTTTT
NA	TRBD1	TRBJ1-1	TRBV27	CASSLRGQGRVAEAFF	TGTGCCAGCAGTTTAAGGGGACAGGGAAGGGTAGCTGAAGCTTTCTTT
NA	TRBD1	TRBJ2-1	TRBV27	CATGTANEQFF	TGTGCCACCGGGACAGCCAATGAGCAGTTCTTC
NA	NA	TRBJ1-1	TRBV4-1	CASSPRDGPNTEAFF	TGCGCCAGCAGCCCCCGCGATGGGCCGAACACTGAAGCTTTCTTT
NA	TRBD1	TRBJ1-5	TRBV6-1	CASRVGTGDQPQHF	TGTGCCAGCAGGGTAGGGACAGGAGATCAGCCCCAGCATTTT
NA	TRBD1	TRBJ1-1	TRBV27	CASSLFRGTDTEAFF	TGTGCCAGCAGTTTATTCAGGGGGACGGACACTGAAGCTTTCTTT
NA	NA	TRBJ1-1	TRBV27	CASSESLGQFNTEAFF	TGTGCCAGCAGCGAAAGTTTAGGACAGTTTAACACTGAAGCTTTCTTT
NA	NA	TRBJ2-7	TRBV19	CASSSLGTHYEQYF	TGTGCCAGTAGTTCACTCGGGACTCACTACGAGCAGTACTTC
NA	NA	TRBJ2-1	TRBV27	CASSLGGTLYNEQFF	TGTGCCAGCAGTTTAGGGGGCACCCTTTACAATGAGCAGTTCTTC
NA	NA	TRBJ2-3	TRBV18	CASSPPRHTSTDTQYF	TGTGCCAGCTCACCACCGCGACACACTAGCACAGATACGCAGTATTTT
NA	TRBD1	TRBJ2-7	TRBV28	CASSPPGQGRYEQYF	TGTGCCAGCAGTCCCCCGGGACAGGGTAGATACGAGCAGTACTTC
NA	NA	TRBJ1-1	TRBV7-9	CASSPNIYEAFF	TGTGCCAGCAGCCCCAACATTTATGAAGCTTTCTTT
NA	NA	TRBJ2-2	TRBV7-9	CASSNLPRELFF	TGTGCCAGCAGCAACCTACCCCGGGAGCTGTTTTTT
once	TRBD1	TRBJ1-1	TRBV19	CASSLDRVRLNTEAFF	TGTGCCAGTAGTTTAGACAGGGTCCGGCTGAACACTGAAGCTTTCTTT
NA	TRBD2	TRBJ2-1	TRBV5-4	CASSPKLSRGVGSEQFF	TGTGCCAGCAGCCCTAAGTTGAGCCGGGGGGTAGGAAGTGAGCAGTTCTTC
NA	NA	TRBJ2-1	TRBV11-2	CASSLEFGGFNEQFF	TGTGCCAGCAGCTTAGAATTTGGAGGCTTCAATGAGCAGTTCTTC
NA	NA	TRBJ2-1	TRBV28	CASSLRSIRDEQFF	TGTGCCAGCAGTTTACGTTCCATACGAGATGAGCAGTTCTTC
NA	NA	TRBJ2-1	TRBV20-1	CSPRESEQFF	TGCAGTCCCCGGGAGTCAGAGCAGTTCTTC
once	NA	TRBJ1-5	TRBV27	CASSLTPGLSQPQHF	TGTGCCAGCAGTTTGACCCCAGGGCTAAGTCAGCCCCAGCATTTT